This T cell receptor (beta chain) emerged from a study of synovial regulatory T cells in juvenile arthritis. Repertoires were generated with immunoSEQ multiplex PCR, while TCRdb's copy carries only in-frame clones and drops some. Its listing shows 8,000 to 10,000 clones. Per the germline V gene, CDR1 is MNHNY and CDR2 is SVGAGI (reference sequence). The CDR3 runs 12 residues. DNA is not on record. The material sequenced was Treg cells from blood. The subset denotes: remaining (HLA-DR-negative) circulating blood Treg cells. This TCR was sampled from a donor aged 2-35 years with juvenile idiopathic arthritis. The gene calls are TRBV6-6 and TRBJ2-3; TCRdb picks TRBD2, but there is no DNA to check that call. The CDR3: CASSSGIDTQYF.